Below are 18 T cell receptor beta chains sequenced from a single sample in a study of blood T cell repertoires in COVID-19. The repertoire was sequenced with immunoSEQ multiplex PCR; TCRdb's copy has only in-frame clones and lacks some. Of about 140,000 clones in the sample, approximately 84% were seen once. Material for sequencing was PBMCs or T cells enriched from blood (not recorded which). These receptors were obtained from a woman aged 45-65 years with acute COVID-19.

V gene TRBV7-2 combines with J gene TRBJ2-7; 8 nucleotides line up with TRBD2. With V trimmed by 4 bases and J by 6 bases, 17 bases remained unmatched. This CDR3 is 17 amino acids long. Germline values: CDR1 SGHTA, CDR2 FQGNSA. The CDR3 here is CASSSSWFRTSFSEQYF. The CDR3 DNA sequence: TGTGCCAGCAGCTCAAGCTGGTTTCGGACTAGCTTTTCCGAGCAGTACTTC.

The chain couples TRBV2 to TRBJ2-7, with 9 bases fitting TRBD2. In germline, CDR1 is SNHLY, CDR2 FYNNEI. V shed 3 bases and J 5 bases; nucleotides not matched to a gene: 8. The CDR3 loop spans 15 amino acids. CDR3 amino acids: CASSEGREGLNEQYF. As DNA, the CDR3 is TGTGCCAGCAGTGAGGGGCGGGAGGGCCTCAACGAGCAGTACTTC.

The chain carries TRBV19 and TRBJ1-5; D may be TRBD1 (5 bases). There are 17 residues in the CDR3. Germline CDR1 and CDR2: LNHDA and SQIVND (reference sequence). The V and J ends lost 0 bases and 7 bases respectively, with 19 bases between them. CDR3 loop: CASSIEGGPRRRQPQHF. CDR3 nucleotides: TGTGCCAGTAGTATAGAGGGGGGACCCAGGAGGAGGCAGCCCCAGCATTTT.

The chain is built from TRBV6-2 or TRBV6-3 and TRBJ2-5; unclear D gene. There are 14 residues in the CDR3. The germline gives CDR1 MNHEY, CDR2 SVGEGT. V was trimmed by 4 bases and J by 1 base, leaving 10 bases between them. The CDR3 DNA reads TGTGCCAGCAGTTTCTTCACAGTCCAAGAGACCCAGTACTTC. The encoded protein is CASSFFTVQETQYF.

Written as DNA, the CDR3 is TGTGCCAGCAGCCAGGGCAACGGCGGCTACACCTTC. Encoded protein: CASSQGNGGYTF. This chain uses TRBV12-3 or TRBV12-4 with TRBJ1-2; D is possibly TRBD1 (5 bases). V was shortened by 6 bases and J by 8 bases, with 13 bases between the two germline ends. The CDR3 length is 12 residues.

CDR3 loop: CASSEGAGSRYF. As DNA, the CDR3 is TGTGCCAGCAGTGAAGGGGCAGGGTCGAGATATTTT. The gene calls are TRBV6-1 and TRBJ1-3, with a weak D call TRBD1 (5 bases). Germline lookup yields CDR1 MNHNS and CDR2 SASEGT. This CDR3 spans 12 amino acids. The germline V and J ends were trimmed by 1 base and 15 bases, with 13 bases remaining between them.

The rearrangement uses TRBV2 and TRBJ1-2, with D hard to call. The CDR3 consists of 14 residues. Germline V CDR1 and CDR2: SNHLY, FYNNEI. V dropped 7 bases and J dropped 6 bases, with 18 bases sitting between them. CDR3 region: CASKEVGRADGYTF. For the CDR3, the DNA is TGTGCCAGCAAGGAGGTTGGCCGTGCGGATGGCTACACCTTC.

The V call is TRBV2, the J call TRBJ2-2, with a possible D match to TRBD2 (6 bases). Trimming removed 5 bases at V and 3 bases at J, with 13 bases between. Per the germline V gene, CDR1 is SNHLY and CDR2 is FYNNEI. CDR3 length equals 15 residues. The CDR3 sequence is CASSYSGPHTGELFF. The CDR3 nucleotides are TGTGCCAGCAGTTATAGCGGACCACACACCGGGGAGCTGTTTTTT.

This sequence joins TRBV24-1 and TRBJ2-5, with a weak D call TRBD2 (6 bases). Deletions cut 3 bases from V and 4 bases from J, with 11 bases between. This CDR3 region has 14 residues. CDR1 is KGHDR and CDR2 is SFDVKD in the germline V gene. Here the CDR3 reads CATSDRRDRETQYF. The DNA for the CDR3 is TGTGCCACCAGTGATCGGCGGGACCGAGAGACCCAGTACTTC.

The V call is TRBV25-1, the J call TRBJ2-5; the D is unclear. From germline, CDR1 is MGHDK and CDR2 SYGVNS. The CDR3 spans 11 residues. The ends were cut back, 3 bases at V and 4 bases at J, with 3 bases in the middle. Written as DNA, the CDR3 is TGTGCCAGCAGTGACGTAGAGACCCAGTACTTC. Amino acids: CASSDVETQYF. The whole variable domain, remainder taken from reference TRBV25-1 and TRBJ2-5, is EADIYQTPRYLVIGTGKKITLECSQTMGHDKMYWYQQDPGMELHLIHYSYGVNSTEKGDLSSESTVSRIRTEHFPLTLESARPSHTSQYLCASSDVETQYFGPGTRLLVL.

The rearrangement links TRBV3-1 (or the pseudogene TRBV3-2) to TRBJ2-1, with 7 bases that match TRBD1. The germline CDR1 and CDR2 sequences are LGHDT and YNNKEL (reference sequence). The ends lost 8 bases at V and 3 bases at J; junction bases unmatched: 10. The CDR3 spans 15 residues. CDR3 region: CASVERGRGYNEQFF. For the CDR3, the DNA is TGTGCCAGCGTTGAGAGGGGGCGTGGCTACAATGAGCAGTTCTTC.

The J gene is TRBJ1-3, the V gene TRBV6-1; TRBD1 might be the D (5 bases). The CDR3 consists of 15 residues. CDR1 MNHNS and CDR2 SASEGT come from the germline V gene. With 3 bases removed from V and 2 bases from J, the gap between germline ends came to 11 bases. The CDR3 sequence: CASSDSGKAGNTIYF. The CDR3 nucleotides read TGTGCCAGCAGTGATTCAGGGAAGGCTGGAAACACCATATATTTT.

This clone was recorded once. The chain combines TRBV5-1 with TRBJ2-7; 7 nucleotides line up with TRBD2. V lost 3 bases, J lost 2 bases, and 5 bases stayed unmatched. The CDR3 has 14 amino acids. From germline, CDR1 is SGHRS and CDR2 YFSETQ. CDR3 region: CASSWGDYTYEQYF. CDR3 coding DNA: TGCGCCAGCAGCTGGGGGGACTACACCTACGAGCAGTACTTC.

The chain combines TRBV7-9 with TRBJ1-1; unclear D gene. The CDR3 loop spans 15 amino acids. V was clipped by 5 bases and J by 4 bases, with 17 bases between them. Germline V gene sequence: CDR1 SEHNR, CDR2 FQNEAQ (reference sequence). In nucleotides, the CDR3 is TGTGCCAGCAGCCAGTCACACGGGTCGGGCACTGAAGCTTTCTTT. This gives the protein CASSQSHGSGTEAFF.

J is TRBJ1-1 and V is TRBV24-1, with 8 bases aligning to TRBD1. From germline, CDR1 is KGHDR and CDR2 SFDVKD. The V gene end was trimmed by 4 bases and the J gene end by 5 bases; junction bases not matched to a gene: 5. This CDR3 has 14 amino acids. CDR3 DNA: TGTGCCACCAGTGACCACAGACAGGGGACTGAAGCTTTCTTT. It yields the protein CATSDHRQGTEAFF.

This chain connects TRBV3-1 (or the pseudogene TRBV3-2) to TRBJ2-3; D might be TRBD2 (5 bases). This CDR3 is built from 17 residues. V dropped 1 base and J dropped 0 bases, with 14 bases sitting between them. Germline V gene lookup returns CDR1 LGHDT and CDR2 YNNKEL (reference sequence). CDR3 sequence: CASSQVQRSLSTDTQYF. Written as DNA, the CDR3 is TGTGCCAGCAGCCAAGTTCAGCGGAGTCTTAGCACAGATACGCAGTATTTT.

V and J are TRBV25-1 and TRBJ2-7; D possibly corresponds to TRBD2 (5 bases). Trimming shortened V by 2 bases and J by 1 base, and 9 bases separated the two germline ends. This CDR3 has 14 amino acids. Germline V gene lookup returns CDR1 MGHDK and CDR2 SYGVNS. The DNA for the CDR3 is TGTGCCAGCAGTGAAGGAGGCGTATCCTACGAGCAGTACTTC. It codes for CASSEGGVSYEQYF.

The V and J genes are TRBV11-3 and TRBJ2-1; 7 positions agree with TRBD2. This CDR3 is 14 amino acids long. Germline V gene data show CDR1 as SGHNT and CDR2 as YENEEA. The trim removed 6 bases at V and 7 bases at J, leaving 9 bases unmatched. Here the CDR3 DNA reads TGTGCCAGCAGGAGAGAGGCGGGAGAGAATGAGCAGTTCTTC. It is translated as CASRREAGENEQFF.